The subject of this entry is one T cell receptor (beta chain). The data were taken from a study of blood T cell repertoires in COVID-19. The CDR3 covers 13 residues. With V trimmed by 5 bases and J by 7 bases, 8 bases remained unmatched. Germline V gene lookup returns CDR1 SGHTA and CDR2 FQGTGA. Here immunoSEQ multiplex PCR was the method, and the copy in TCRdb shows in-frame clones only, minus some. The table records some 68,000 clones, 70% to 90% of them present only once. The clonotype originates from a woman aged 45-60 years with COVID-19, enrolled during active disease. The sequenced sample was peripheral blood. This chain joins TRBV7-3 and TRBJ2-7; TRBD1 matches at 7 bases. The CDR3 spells CASSPYRGREQYF. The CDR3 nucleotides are TGTGCCAGCAGCCCTTACAGGGGTCGGGAGCAGTACTTC.